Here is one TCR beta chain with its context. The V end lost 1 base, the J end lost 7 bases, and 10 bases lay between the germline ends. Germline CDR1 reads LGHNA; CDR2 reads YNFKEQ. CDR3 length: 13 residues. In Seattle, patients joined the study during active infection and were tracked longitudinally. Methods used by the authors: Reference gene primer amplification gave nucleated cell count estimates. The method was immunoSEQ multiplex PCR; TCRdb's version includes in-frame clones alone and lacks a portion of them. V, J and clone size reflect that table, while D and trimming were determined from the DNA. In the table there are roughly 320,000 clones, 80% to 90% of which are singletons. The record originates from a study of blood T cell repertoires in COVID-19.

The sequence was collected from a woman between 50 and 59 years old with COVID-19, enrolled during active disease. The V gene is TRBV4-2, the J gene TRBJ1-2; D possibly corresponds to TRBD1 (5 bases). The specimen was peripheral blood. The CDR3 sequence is CASSQGAGLGYTF. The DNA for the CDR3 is TGTGCCAGCAGCCAAGGAGCGGGGCTTGGCTACACCTTC.